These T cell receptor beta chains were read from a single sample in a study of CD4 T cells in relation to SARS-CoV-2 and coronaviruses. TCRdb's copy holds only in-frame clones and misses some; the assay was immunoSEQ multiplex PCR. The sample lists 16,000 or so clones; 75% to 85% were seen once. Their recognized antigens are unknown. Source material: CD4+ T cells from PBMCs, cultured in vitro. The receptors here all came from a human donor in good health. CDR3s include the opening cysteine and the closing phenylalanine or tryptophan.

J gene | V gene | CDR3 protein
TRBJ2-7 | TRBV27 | CASSSRTGGTYYEQYF
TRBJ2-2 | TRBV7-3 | CASSFGVSGTGELFF
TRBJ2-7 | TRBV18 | CASSPTHTGLYEQYF
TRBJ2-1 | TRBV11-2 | CASISGRARYNEQFF
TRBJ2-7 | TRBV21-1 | CASSKEATGGGYEQYF
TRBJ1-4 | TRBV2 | CASSEGGTKNEKLFF
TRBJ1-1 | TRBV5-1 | CASSSGQGMNTEAFF
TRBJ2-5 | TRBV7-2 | CASSLGLAGGMETQYF
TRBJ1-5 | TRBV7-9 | CARYRVSRNQPQHF
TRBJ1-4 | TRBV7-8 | CASSSLSNEKLFF
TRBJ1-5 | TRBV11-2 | CASSKGSDQPQHF